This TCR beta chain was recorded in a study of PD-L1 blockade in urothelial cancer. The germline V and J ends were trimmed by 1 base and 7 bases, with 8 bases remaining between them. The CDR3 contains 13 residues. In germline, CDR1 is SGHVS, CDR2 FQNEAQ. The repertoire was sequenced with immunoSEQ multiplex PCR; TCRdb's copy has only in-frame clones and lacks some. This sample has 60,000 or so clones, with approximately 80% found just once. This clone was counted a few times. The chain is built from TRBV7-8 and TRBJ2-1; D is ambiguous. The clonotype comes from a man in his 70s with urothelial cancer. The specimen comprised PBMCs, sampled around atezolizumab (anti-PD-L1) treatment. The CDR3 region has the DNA TGTGCCAGCAGCTTAGGGAGCTGGAATGAGCAGTTCTTC. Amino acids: CASSLGSWNEQFF.